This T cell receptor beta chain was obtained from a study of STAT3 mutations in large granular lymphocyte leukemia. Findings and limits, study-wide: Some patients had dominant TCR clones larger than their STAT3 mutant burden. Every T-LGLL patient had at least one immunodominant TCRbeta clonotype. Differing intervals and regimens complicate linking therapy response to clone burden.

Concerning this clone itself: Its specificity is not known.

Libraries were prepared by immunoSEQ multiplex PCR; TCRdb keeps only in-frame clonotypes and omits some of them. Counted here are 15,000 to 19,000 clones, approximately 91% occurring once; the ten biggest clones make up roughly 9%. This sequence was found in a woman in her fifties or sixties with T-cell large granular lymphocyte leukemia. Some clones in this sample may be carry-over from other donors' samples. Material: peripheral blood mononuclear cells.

The CDR3 DNA reads as TGTGCCAGCAGCCAAGATCTTCTTGGGGGGAGGCAGTACTTC. It encodes CASSQDLLGGRQYF. The chain links TRBV14 to TRBJ2-7; D might be TRBD2 (6 bases). The CDR3 extends over 14 amino acids. V dropped 0 bases and J dropped 9 bases, with 15 bases sitting between them. Germline V gene data show CDR1 as SGHDN and CDR2 as FVKESK.